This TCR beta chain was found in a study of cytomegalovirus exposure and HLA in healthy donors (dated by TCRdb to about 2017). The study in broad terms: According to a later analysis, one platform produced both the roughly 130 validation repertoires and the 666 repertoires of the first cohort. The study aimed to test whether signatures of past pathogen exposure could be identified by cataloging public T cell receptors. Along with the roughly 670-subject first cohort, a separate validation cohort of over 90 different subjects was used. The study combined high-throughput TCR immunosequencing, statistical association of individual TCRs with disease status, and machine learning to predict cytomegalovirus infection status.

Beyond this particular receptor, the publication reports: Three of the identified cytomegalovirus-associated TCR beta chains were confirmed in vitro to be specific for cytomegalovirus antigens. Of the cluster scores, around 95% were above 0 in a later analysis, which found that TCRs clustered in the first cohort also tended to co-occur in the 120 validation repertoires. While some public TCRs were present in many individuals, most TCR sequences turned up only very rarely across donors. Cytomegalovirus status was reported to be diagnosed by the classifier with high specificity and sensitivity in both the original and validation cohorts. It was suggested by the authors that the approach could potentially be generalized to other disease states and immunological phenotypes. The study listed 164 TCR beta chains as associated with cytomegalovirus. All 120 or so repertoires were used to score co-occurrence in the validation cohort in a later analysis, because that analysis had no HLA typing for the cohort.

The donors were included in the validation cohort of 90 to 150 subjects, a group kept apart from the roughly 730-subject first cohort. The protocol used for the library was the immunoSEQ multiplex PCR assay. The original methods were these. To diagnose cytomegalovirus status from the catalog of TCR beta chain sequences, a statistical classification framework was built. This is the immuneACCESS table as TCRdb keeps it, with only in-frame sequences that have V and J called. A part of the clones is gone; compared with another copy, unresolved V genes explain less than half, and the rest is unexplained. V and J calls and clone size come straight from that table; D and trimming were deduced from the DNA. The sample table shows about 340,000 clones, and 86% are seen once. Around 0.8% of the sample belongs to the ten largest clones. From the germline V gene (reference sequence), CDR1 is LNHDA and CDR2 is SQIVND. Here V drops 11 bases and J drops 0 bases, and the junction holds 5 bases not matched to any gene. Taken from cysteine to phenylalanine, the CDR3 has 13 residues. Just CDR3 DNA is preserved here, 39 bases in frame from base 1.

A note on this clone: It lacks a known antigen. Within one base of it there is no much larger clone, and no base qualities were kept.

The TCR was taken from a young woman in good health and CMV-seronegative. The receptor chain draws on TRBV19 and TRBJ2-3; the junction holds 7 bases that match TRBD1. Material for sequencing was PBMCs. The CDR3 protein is CAARGLSTDTQYF. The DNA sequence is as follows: TGTGCCGCTAGGGGGCTGAGCACAGATACGCAGTATTTT. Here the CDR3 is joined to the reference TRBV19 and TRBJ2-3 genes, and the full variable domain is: DGGITQSPKYLFRKEGQNVTLSCEQNLNHDAMYWYRQDPGQGLRLIYYSQIVNDFQKGDIAEGYSVSREKKESFPLTVTSAQKNPTAFYLCAARGLSTDTQYFGPGTRLTVL.